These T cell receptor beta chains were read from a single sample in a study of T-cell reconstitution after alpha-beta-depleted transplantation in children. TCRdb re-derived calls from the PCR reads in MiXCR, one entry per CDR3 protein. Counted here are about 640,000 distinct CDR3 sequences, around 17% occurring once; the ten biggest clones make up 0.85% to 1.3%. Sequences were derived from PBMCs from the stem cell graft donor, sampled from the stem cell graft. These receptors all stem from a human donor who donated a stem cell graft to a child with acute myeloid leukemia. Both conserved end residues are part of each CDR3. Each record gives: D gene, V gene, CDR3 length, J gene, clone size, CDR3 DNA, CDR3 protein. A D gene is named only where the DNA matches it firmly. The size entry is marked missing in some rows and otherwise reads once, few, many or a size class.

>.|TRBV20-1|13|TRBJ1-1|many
TGCAGTGCTAGTCGAGGGAAGGACACTGAAGCTTTCTTT
CSASRGKDTEAFF
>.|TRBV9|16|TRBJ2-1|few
TGTGCCAGCAGCGTAGGTTCGGGGAGGTCCTACAATGAGCAGTTCTTC
CASSVGSGRSYNEQFF
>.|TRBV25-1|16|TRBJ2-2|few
TGTGCCAGCAGTGAATCCCCAGGGGATTACACCGGGGAGCTGTTTTTT
CASSESPGDYTGELFF
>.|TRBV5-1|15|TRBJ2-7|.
TGCGCCAGCAGGCCTTCGGAGGGGGCAGTGGACGAGCAGTACTTC
CASRPSEGAVDEQYF
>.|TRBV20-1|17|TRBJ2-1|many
TGCAGTGCTAGAGATCAAGGGACGTCCGGCGGGTACAATGAGCAGTTCTTC
CSARDQGTSGGYNEQFF
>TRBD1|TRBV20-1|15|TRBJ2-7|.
TGCAGTGCTGAAACCGGGACAGGGGTATCCTACGAGCAGTACTTC
CSAETGTGVSYEQYF
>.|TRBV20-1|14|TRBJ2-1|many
TGCAGTGCTACGGTAGTACGGGCTTACAATGAGCAGTTCTTC
CSATVVRAYNEQFF
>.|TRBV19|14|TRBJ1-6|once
TGTGCCACCCTAGGGACGGACCCGTATTCACCCCTCCACTTT
CATLGTDPYSPLHF
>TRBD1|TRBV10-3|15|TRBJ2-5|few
TGTGCCATCCGGGCCGGGACAGGGGGCGAAGAGACCCAGTACTTC
CAIRAGTGGEETQYF
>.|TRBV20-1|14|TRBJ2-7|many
TGCAGTGCCCGACGGACAGCGAACTCCTACGAGCAGTACTTC
CSARRTANSYEQYF
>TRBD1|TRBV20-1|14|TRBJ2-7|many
TGCAGTGCTAGAGGGGACAGGGACCGCTACGAGCAGTACTTC
CSARGDRDRYEQYF
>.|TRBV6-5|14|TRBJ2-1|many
TGTGCCAGCAGTTACAAGTTCCCCTACAATGAGCAGTTCTTC
CASSYKFPYNEQFF
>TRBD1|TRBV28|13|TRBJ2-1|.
TGTGCCTTTGGGGGACAGGGGTCCCATGAGCAGTTCTTC
CAFGGQGSHEQFF
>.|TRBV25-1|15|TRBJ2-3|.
TGTGCCAGCAGTGACCACACTAGTTCCACAGATACGCAGTATTTT
CASSDHTSSTDTQYF
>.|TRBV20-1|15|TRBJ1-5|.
TGCAGTGCTAGTGAGGGGGTACGGAGCAATCAGCCCCAGCATTTT
CSASEGVRSNQPQHF
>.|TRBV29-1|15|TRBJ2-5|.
TGCAGCGTTGAAGATGGGAACAGGGAGAGGGAGACCCAGTACTTC
CSVEDGNRERETQYF
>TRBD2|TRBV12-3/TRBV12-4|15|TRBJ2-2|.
TGTGCCAGCAGCCTCTTAGCGGGGGGGCCCGGGGAGCTGTTTTTT
CASSLLAGGPGELFF
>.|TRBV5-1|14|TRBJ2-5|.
TGCGCCAGCAGCTCGTATTCCCCTTGGGAGACCCAGTACTTC
CASSSYSPWETQYF
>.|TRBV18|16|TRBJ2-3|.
TGTGCCAGCTCAGGCGACTACGCAGGGGGGGCAGATACGCAGTATTTT
CASSGDYAGGADTQYF
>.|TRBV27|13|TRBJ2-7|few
TGTGCCAGCAGTTTATATTCAGGGCACGAGCAGTACTTC
CASSLYSGHEQYF
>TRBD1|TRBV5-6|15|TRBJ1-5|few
TGTGCCAGCAGCTTTGGGGACAGAGACGGACAGCCCCAGCATTTT
CASSFGDRDGQPQHF
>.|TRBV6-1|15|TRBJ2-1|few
TGTGCCAGCAGCCTTACGGGACGGGAATACAATGAGCAGTTCTTC
CASSLTGREYNEQFF
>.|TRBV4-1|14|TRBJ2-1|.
TGCGCCAGCAGCCAAGATAACGGTTCCAATGAGCAGTTCTTC
CASSQDNGSNEQFF
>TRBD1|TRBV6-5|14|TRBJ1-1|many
TGTGCCAGCACCTACGGGACAGGGAACACTGAAGCTTTCTTT
CASTYGTGNTEAFF